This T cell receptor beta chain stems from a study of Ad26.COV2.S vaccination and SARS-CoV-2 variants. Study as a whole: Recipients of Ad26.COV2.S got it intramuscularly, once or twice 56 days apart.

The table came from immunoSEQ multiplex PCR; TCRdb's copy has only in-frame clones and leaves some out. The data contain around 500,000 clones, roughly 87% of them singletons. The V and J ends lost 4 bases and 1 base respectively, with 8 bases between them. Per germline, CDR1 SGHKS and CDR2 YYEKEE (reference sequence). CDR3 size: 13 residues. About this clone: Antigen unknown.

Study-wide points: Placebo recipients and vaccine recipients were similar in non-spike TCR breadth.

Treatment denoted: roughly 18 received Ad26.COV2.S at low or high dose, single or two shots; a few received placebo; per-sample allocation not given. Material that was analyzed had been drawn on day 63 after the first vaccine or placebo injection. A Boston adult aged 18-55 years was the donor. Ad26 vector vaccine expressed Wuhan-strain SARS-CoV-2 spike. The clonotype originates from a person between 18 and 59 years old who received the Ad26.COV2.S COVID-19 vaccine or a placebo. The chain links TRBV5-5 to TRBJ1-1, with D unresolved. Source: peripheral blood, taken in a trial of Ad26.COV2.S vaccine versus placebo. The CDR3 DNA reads TGTGCCAGCAGCCCCCCCGCGAACACTGAAGCTTTCTTT. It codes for CASSPPANTEAFF.